This T cell receptor beta chain was profiled in a study of T cell repertoires in cytomegalovirus infection. Study overall: Both CMV infection and a matching HLA type were indicated by public TCR beta signatures.

Via MiXCR, TCRdb re-called the reads, giving one row per CDR3 protein. The sample shows some 250,000 distinct CDR3 sequences, approximately 9.2% of them seen only once. This clonotype was recorded a few times. This clonotype was obtained from a human donor in good health (CMV status not recorded). Some clones in this sample may be carry-over from other donors' samples. The specimen was PBMCs.

CDR3 loop: CASSLGRPSGSDEQYF. The DNA of the CDR3 is TGTGCCAGCAGCTTAGGTCGGCCTAGCGGGAGTGACGAGCAGTACTTC. This chain connects TRBV7-9 to TRBJ2-7; 10 bases match TRBD2. This CDR3 has 16 residues. CDR1 is SEHNR, CDR2 FQNEAQ, per germline (reference sequence). J lost 5 bases, V lost 1 base, and 8 bases had no gene match.